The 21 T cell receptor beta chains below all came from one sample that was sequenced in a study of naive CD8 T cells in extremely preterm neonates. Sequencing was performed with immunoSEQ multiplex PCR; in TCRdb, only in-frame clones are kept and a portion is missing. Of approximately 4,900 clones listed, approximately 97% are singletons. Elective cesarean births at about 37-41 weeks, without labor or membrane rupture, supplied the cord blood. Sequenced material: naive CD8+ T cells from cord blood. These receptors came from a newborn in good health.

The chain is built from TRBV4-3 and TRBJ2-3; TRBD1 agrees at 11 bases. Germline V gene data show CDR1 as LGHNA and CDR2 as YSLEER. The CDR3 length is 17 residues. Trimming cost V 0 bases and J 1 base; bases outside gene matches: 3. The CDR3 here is CASSQDPDRGRTDTQYF. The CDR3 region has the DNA TGCGCCAGCAGCCAAGACCCGGACAGGGGGCGCACAGATACGCAGTATTTT.

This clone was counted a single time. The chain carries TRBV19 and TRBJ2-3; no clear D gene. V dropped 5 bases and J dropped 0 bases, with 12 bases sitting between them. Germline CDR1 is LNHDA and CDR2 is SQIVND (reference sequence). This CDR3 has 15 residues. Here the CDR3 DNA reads TGTGCCAGTAGTCCTCGACACACTAGCACAGATACGCAGTATTTT. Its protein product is CASSPRHTSTDTQYF.

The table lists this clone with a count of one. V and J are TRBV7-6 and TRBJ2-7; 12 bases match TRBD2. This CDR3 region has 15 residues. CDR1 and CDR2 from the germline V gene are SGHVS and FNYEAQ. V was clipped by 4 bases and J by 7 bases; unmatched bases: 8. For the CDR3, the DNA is TGTGCCAGCAGCTCGCCTAGCGGGGGGGCGGGGGAGCAGTACTTC. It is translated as CASSSPSGGAGEQYF.

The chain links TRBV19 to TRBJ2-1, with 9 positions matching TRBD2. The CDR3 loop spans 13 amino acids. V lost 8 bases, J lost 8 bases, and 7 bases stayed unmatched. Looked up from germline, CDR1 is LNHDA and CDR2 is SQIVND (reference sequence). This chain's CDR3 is CASAPRGGDEQFF. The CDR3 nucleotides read TGTGCCAGTGCACCGCGGGGGGGTGATGAGCAGTTCTTC.

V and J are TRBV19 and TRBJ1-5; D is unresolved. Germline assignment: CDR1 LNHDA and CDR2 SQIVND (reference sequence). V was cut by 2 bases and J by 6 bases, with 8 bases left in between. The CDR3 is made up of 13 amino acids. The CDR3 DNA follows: TGTGCCAGTAGTATATCGAGAACTCAGCCCCAGCATTTT. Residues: CASSISRTQPQHF.

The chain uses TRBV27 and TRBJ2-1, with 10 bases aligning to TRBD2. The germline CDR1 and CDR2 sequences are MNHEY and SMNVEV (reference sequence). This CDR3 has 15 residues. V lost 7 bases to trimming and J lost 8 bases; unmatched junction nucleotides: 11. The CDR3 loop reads CASTPSGGNLYEQFF. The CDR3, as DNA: TGTGCCAGCACCCCTAGCGGGGGAAATTTATATGAGCAGTTCTTC.

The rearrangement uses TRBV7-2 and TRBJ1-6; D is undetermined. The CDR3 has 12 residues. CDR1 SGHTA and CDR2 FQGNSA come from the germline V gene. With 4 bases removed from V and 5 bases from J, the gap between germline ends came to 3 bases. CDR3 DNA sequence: TGTGCCAGCAGCTCAGATAATTCACCCCTCCACTTT. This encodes CASSSDNSPLHF.

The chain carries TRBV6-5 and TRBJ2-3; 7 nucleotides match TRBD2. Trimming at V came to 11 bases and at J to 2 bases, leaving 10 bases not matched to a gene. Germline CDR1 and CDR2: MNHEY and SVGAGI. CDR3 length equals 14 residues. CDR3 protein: CAASPSGITDTQYF. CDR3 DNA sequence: TGTGCCGCGTCCCCTAGCGGTATCACAGATACGCAGTATTTT.

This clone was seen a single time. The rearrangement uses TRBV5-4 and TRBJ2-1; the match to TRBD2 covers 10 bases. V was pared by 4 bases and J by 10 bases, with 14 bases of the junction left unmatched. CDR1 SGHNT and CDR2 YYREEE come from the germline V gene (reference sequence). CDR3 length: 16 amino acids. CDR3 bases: TGTGCCAGCAGCCCAGATCGGCTAGCGGGGGACGGGGAGCAGTTCTTC. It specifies CASSPDRLAGDGEQFF.

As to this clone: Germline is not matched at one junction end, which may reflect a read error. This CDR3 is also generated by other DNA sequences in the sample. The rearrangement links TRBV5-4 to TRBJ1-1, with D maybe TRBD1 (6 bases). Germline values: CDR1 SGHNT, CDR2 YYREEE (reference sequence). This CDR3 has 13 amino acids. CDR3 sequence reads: CASSLRGATEAFF. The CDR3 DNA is TGTGCCAGCAGCTTACGGGGGGCCACTGAAGCTTTCTTC.

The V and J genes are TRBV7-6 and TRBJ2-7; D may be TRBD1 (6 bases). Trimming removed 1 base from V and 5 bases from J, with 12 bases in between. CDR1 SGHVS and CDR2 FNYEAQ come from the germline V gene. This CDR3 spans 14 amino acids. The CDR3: CASSLEGTPNEQYF. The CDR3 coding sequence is TGTGCCAGCAGCTTAGAGGGGACACCTAACGAGCAGTACTTC.

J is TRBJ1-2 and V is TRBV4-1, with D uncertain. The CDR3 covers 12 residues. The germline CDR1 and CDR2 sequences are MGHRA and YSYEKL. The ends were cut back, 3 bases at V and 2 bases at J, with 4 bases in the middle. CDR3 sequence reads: CASSQGNYGYTF. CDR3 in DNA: TGCGCCAGCAGCCAGGGCAACTATGGCTACACCTTC.

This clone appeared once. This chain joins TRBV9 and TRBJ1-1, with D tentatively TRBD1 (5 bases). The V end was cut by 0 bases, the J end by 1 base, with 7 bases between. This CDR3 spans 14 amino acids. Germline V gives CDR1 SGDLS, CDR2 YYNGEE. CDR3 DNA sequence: TGTGCCAGCAGCGTAGAGACAGAGAACACTGAAGCTTTCTTT. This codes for CASSVETENTEAFF.

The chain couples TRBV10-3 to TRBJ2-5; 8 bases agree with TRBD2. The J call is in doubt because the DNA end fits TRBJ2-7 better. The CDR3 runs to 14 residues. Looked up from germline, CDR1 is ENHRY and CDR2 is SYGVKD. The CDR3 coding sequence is TGTGCCATCAGTGAGAACGGGGGGGCTGTCGAGCAGTACTTC. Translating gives CAISENGGAVEQYF.

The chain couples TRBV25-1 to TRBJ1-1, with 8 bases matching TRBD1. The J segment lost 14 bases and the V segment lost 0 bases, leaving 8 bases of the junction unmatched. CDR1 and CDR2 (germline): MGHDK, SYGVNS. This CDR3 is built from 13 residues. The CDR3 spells CASSEYTGTGSFF. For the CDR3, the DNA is TGTGCCAGCAGTGAATATACCGGGACAGGATCCTTCTTT.

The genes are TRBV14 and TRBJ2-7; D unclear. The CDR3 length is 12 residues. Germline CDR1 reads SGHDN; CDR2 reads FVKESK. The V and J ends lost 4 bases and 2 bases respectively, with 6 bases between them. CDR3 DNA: TGTGCCAGCAGCCTAAACACCTACGAGCAGTACTTC. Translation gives CASSLNTYEQYF.

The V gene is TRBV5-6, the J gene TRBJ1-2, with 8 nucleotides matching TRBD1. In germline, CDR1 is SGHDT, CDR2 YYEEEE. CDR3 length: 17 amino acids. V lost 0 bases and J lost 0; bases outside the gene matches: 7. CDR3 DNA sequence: TGTGCCAGCAGCTTGGACCGGACAGGGTGGACTAACTATGGCTACACCTTC. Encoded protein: CASSLDRTGWTNYGYTF.

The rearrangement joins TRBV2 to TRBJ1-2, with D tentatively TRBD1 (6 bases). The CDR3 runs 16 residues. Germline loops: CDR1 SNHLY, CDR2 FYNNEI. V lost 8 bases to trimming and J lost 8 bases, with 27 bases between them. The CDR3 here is CASGLHYRVSELGYTF. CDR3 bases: TGTGCCAGCGGCCTGCACTACAGGGTATCAGAACTAGGCTACACCTTC.

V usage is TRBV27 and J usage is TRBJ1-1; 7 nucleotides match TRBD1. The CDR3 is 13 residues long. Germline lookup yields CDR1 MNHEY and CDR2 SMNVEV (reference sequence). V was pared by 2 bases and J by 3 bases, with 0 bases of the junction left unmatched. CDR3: CASSLQGDTEAFF. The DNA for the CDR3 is TGTGCCAGCAGTTTACAGGGGGACACTGAAGCTTTCTTT.

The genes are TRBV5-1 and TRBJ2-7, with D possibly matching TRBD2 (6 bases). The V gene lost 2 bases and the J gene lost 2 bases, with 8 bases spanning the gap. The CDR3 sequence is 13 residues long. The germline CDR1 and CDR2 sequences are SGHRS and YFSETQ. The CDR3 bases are TGCGCCAGCAGCTTTGCGGGGACCTACGAGCAGTACTTC. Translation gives CASSFAGTYEQYF.

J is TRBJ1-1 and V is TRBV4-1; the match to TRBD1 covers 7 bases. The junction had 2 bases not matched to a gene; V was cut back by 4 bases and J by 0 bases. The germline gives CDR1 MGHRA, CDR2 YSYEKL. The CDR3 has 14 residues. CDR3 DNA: TGCGCCAGCAGCCCGGGACAGATGAACACTGAAGCTTTCTTT. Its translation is CASSPGQMNTEAFF.